A single sample gave rise to the 15 T cell receptor beta chains below, sequenced in a study of immune reconstitution after stem cell transplant in scleroderma. In TCRdb, the RT-PCR reads were re-called with MiXCR into one record per CDR3 protein. The table records around 2,300 distinct CDR3 sequences, more than 10% of them present only once. The specimen was collected before or after autologous hematopoietic stem cell transplantation (not recorded which). These TCRs come from a female donor with systemic sclerosis.

This clonotype has more than one count but fewer than ten. The chain joins TRBV27 to TRBJ1-4; D possibly corresponds to TRBD1 (6 bases). CDR1 MNHEY and CDR2 SMNVEV come from the germline V gene (reference sequence). CDR3 size: 15 residues. The germline V and J ends were trimmed by 6 bases and 5 bases, with 16 bases remaining between them. The CDR3 protein is CASSQTGGLNEKLFF. CDR3 bases: TGTGCCAGCAGCCAGACGGGGGGGCTAAATGAAAAACTGTTTTTT.

In its sample, this clonotype ranks as medium-sized. The CDR3 sequence is CSATTNNQPQHF. The CDR3 DNA reads TGCAGTGCGACTACGAATAATCAGCCCCAGCATTTT. This chain connects TRBV20-1 to TRBJ1-5, with no clear D. This CDR3 is built from 12 residues. Germline CDR1 is DFQATT and CDR2 is SNEGSKA (reference sequence). Trimming stripped 6 bases from V and 4 bases from J, with 10 bases between.

The rearrangement joins TRBV29-1 to TRBJ1-5, with 9 bases identical to TRBD1. Germline trimming cut 6 bases from V and 0 bases from J; bases unmatched to any gene: 3. The germline CDR1 and CDR2 sequences are SQVTM and ANQGSEA. This CDR3 has 14 amino acids. CDR3 sequence (DNA): TGCAGCGTGGCACAGGGGGCTAGCAATCAGCCCCAGCATTTT. It yields the protein CSVAQGASNQPQHF.

Only a few counts were recorded for this clonotype. The chain joins TRBV29-1 to TRBJ2-1; the D gene is possibly TRBD2 (5 bases). CDR1 SQVTM and CDR2 ANQGSEA come from the germline V gene. The V and J ends lost 6 bases and 0 bases respectively, with 18 bases between them. CDR3 length equals 16 residues. The CDR3 loop is CSVTPRAKSSYNEQFF. The CDR3 coding sequence is TGCAGCGTAACACCGAGGGCAAAGAGCTCCTACAATGAGCAGTTCTTC.

This clonotype qualifies as medium-sized. This sequence joins TRBV2 and TRBJ2-3; 8 bases map to TRBD2. The V and J ends lost 7 bases and 0 bases, in that order; junction bases with no gene match: 3. The CDR3 runs to 14 residues. CDR1 and CDR2 (germline): SNHLY, FYNNEI. The CDR3 loop is CASTLAGSTDTQYF. CDR3 nucleotides: TGTGCCAGCACCTTAGCGGGGAGCACAGATACGCAGTATTTT.

The chain employs TRBV20-1 and TRBJ2-5; D not resolved. The CDR3 runs 10 residues. In germline, CDR1 is DFQATT, CDR2 SNEGSKA (reference sequence). V shed 5 bases and J shed 4 bases, with 5 bases lying between them. Here the CDR3 DNA reads TGCAGTGCTGTTAGAGAGACCCAGTACTTC. Encoded protein: CSAVRETQYF.

This clonotype has only a few counts. The rearrangement links TRBV7-6 to TRBJ1-6, with 7 bases lining up with TRBD1. From germline, CDR1 is SGHVS and CDR2 FNYEAQ. Trimming removed 5 bases from V and 7 bases from J; junction bases left unmatched: 14. CDR3 length: 17 amino acids. CDR3 nucleotides: TGTGCCAGCAGCCCCTCGGCTAGACAGGGCTCAAATTCACCCCTCCACTTT. It codes for CASSPSARQGSNSPLHF.

The chain recombines TRBV29-1 with TRBJ2-5; D gene ambiguous. Trimming took off 4 bases at V and 2 bases at J, with 11 bases between the two ends. The CDR3 covers 13 residues. Germline lookup yields CDR1 SQVTM and CDR2 ANQGSEA. CDR3 loop: CSVGSVLQETQYF. CDR3 sequence (DNA): TGCAGCGTTGGGTCGGTGCTTCAAGAGACCCAGTACTTC.

In its sample, this clonotype is large (0.1 to 1%). This chain uses TRBV5-1 with TRBJ1-2; tentatively, D is TRBD1 (6 bases). The germline V and J ends were trimmed by 0 bases and 8 bases, with 14 bases remaining between them. The CDR3 contains 14 residues. The germline gives CDR1 SGHRS, CDR2 YFSETQ. The CDR3 region is CASSLAMTGGGYTF. DNA for the CDR3: TGCGCCAGCAGCTTGGCCATGACAGGAGGCGGCTACACCTTC.

The chain has TRBV2 and TRBJ2-3; D may be TRBD2 (6 bases). With 1 base removed from V and 2 bases from J, the gap between germline ends came to 19 bases. Germline CDR1 and CDR2: SNHLY and FYNNEI. The CDR3 extends over 18 amino acids. The CDR3 nucleotides are TGTGCCAGCAGTGAAGAATGGGGCGGGGCCACTTACACAGATACGCAGTATTTT. Translating it yields CASSEEWGGATYTDTQYF. Drawing the rest from reference TRBV2 and TRBJ2-3, the complete variable domain is EPEVTQTPSHQVTQMGQEVILRCVPISNHLYFYWYRQILGQKVEFLVSFYNNEISEKSEIFDDQFSVERPDGSNFTLKIRSTKLEDSAMYFCASSEEWGGATYTDTQYFGPGTRLTVL.

In this sample, this clonotype is medium-sized. The rearrangement links TRBV5-1 to TRBJ2-2; 7 bases align to TRBD1. Germline loops: CDR1 SGHRS, CDR2 YFSETQ. CDR3 length: 15 residues. Germline trimming cut 4 bases from V and 2 bases from J; bases unmatched to any gene: 5. CDR3 sequence (DNA): TGCGCCAGCAGCCAAGACAGGGCTAACACCGGGGAGCTGTTTTTT. Its protein product is CASSQDRANTGELFF.

The chain joins TRBV12-3 or TRBV12-4 to TRBJ1-5; 8 positions match TRBD1. V lost 3 bases and J lost 6; bases outside the gene matches: 7. The CDR3 has 15 residues. The CDR3 reads CASSFPDRVGQPQHF. The CDR3 DNA reads TGTGCCAGCAGTTTTCCGGACAGGGTGGGTCAGCCCCAGCATTTT.

This clonotype was seen more than once but under ten times. This chain uses TRBV5-1 with TRBJ2-3, with TRBD2 identical over 9 bases. V shed 4 bases, J shed 1 base, and the junction held 10 bases outside the gene matches. The V gene's germline CDR1 is SGHRS and CDR2 YFSETQ. This CDR3 contains 17 residues. CDR3 bases: TGCGCCAGCAGCCTGCAACGCTTAGCGGGGGGCACAGATACGCAGTATTTT. Encoded protein: CASSLQRLAGGTDTQYF.

The chain combines TRBV20-1 with TRBJ2-2, with TRBD1 matching 7 bases. Looked up from germline, CDR1 is DFQATT and CDR2 is SNEGSKA (reference sequence). This CDR3 comprises 15 residues. The V segment lost 3 bases and the J segment 2 bases; nucleotides outside the gene matches: 6. DNA of the CDR3: TGCAGTGCTAGGGCCGGGACAGCTAACACCGGGGAGCTGTTTTTT. Amino acid sequence: CSARAGTANTGELFF.

V usage is TRBV10-2 and J usage is TRBJ2-3; 16 bases align to TRBD2. This CDR3 is 16 amino acids long. CDR1 is WSHSY, CDR2 SAAADI, per germline. Losses at the gene ends were 7 bases for V and 4 bases for J; bases not matched to a gene: 5. The CDR3 is CASTGTSGGGSDTQYF. The CDR3 DNA sequence: TGCGCCAGCACCGGGACTAGCGGGGGGGGTTCAGATACGCAGTATTTT.